This is a list of T cell receptor beta chains from one sample in a study of cytomegalovirus exposure and HLA in healthy donors. Generated by immunoSEQ multiplex PCR, the TCRdb table keeps only in-frame clones and is missing some. The data contain some 180,000 clones, 77% of them singletons. Sequencing input: PBMCs. The receptors stem from a woman aged 55 to 70 in good health and CMV-seropositive. Both conserved end residues are part of each CDR3. A D gene is named only where the DNA matches it firmly. For some rows the clone size is stated as once, few or many, or as a class when expanded; others skip it.

TRBJ2-5	.	few	TRBV15	TGTTCCCTCTTTTTAGAGACCCAGTACTTC	CSLFLETQYF
TRBJ2-7	TRBD1	few	TRBV9	TGTGCCAGCAGCAACTCGGGACAGGCAGGCTACGAGCAGTACTTC	CASSNSGQAGYEQYF
TRBJ2-1	TRBD2	.	TRBV9	TGTGCCAGCAGCGTAGGGGGGACTACTTGGGATGAGCAGTTCTTC	CASSVGGTTWDEQFF
TRBJ1-2	TRBD1	.	TRBV28	TGTGCCAGCAGTTTACTCACAATAGACAGGGGAGGGGGCTACACCTTC	CASSLLTIDRGGGYTF
TRBJ1-5	.	.	TRBV11-2	TGTGCCAGCAGCGACGGGACTTTTAGCAATCAGCCCCAGCATTTT	CASSDGTFSNQPQHF
TRBJ2-3	TRBD2	.	TRBV10-3	TGTGCCATCAGGGCCCCTAGCGGACTAAGGACAGATACGCAGTATTTT	CAIRAPSGLRTDTQYF
TRBJ1-1	.	.	TRBV19	TGTGCCAGTAGTATTGGGGGGATGGGGACTGAAGCTTTCTTT	CASSIGGMGTEAFF
TRBJ2-1	.	.	TRBV7-2	TGTGCCAGCAGCTTGCCCCGCCAGACAGCCGAGCAGTTCTTC	CASSLPRQTAEQFF
TRBJ2-5	.	.	TRBV11-2	TGTGCCAGCAGCTTAGGTCCGGGGGAGACCCAGTACTTC	CASSLGPGETQYF
TRBJ2-5	.	.	TRBV7-2	TGTGCCAGCGAGGAGGGAACCTATAGGGCCCAGTACTTC	CASEEGTYRAQYF
TRBJ1-4	.	.	TRBV5-4	TGTGCCAGCAGCGCGGGACGGAGAAATGAAAAACTGTTTTTT	CASSAGRRNEKLFF
TRBJ1-6	TRBD1	.	TRBV6-5	TGTGCCAGCAAACCGGGACAGAAAAATTCACCCCTCCACTTT	CASKPGQKNSPLHF
TRBJ1-1	.	.	TRBV7-2	TGTGCCAGCAGTAAATTGCAGGAAGCTTTCTTT	CASSKLQEAFF
TRBJ2-3	TRBD2	.	TRBV28	TGTGCCAGCAGTTTATTGCGTTCAGCGGGAGTATTAGATACGCAGTATTTT	CASSLLRSAGVLDTQYF
TRBJ2-5	.	.	TRBV29-1	TGCAGCGTTGGAGGGGGGACAGGGGTACTAGCGGGGTCTCAGTACTTC	CSVGGGTGVLAGSQYF
TRBJ1-5	.	.	TRBV29-1	TGCAGCGTTGTGAAAGACGGGGGGCCCAATCAGCCCCAGCATTTT	CSVVKDGGPNQPQHF
TRBJ2-1	TRBD2	.	TRBV4-2	TGTGCCAGCAGCCAAGGGGGACTAGCGGGCCCCAATGAGCAGTTCTTC	CASSQGGLAGPNEQFF